One and the same sample provided the 15 T cell receptor beta chains below, sequenced in a study of cytomegalovirus exposure and HLA in healthy donors. Using immunoSEQ multiplex PCR, the repertoire was profiled, and TCRdb retains in-frame clones only, with some absent. Of 250,000 to 350,000 clones listed, 88% are singletons. The material sequenced was PBMCs. These receptors all come from a woman aged 18-35 years in good health and CMV-seronegative.

V gene TRBV19 combines with J gene TRBJ1-5; 10 nucleotides align to TRBD1. Per germline, CDR1 LNHDA and CDR2 SQIVND (reference sequence). Trimming took 7 bases from V and 7 from J; bases not matched to a gene: 1. The CDR3 sequence is 12 residues long. The CDR3 nucleotides read TGTGCCAGTATGGACAGGGGGCAGCCCCAGCATTTT. Translated: CASMDRGQPQHF.

The genes are TRBV5-4 and TRBJ2-1; D call uncertain. V was pared by 0 bases and J by 4 bases, with 5 bases between. Germline lookup yields CDR1 SGHNT and CDR2 YYREEE (reference sequence). The CDR3 totals 13 residues. This CDR3 is CASSLVTYNEQFF. The CDR3 DNA follows: TGTGCCAGCAGCTTGGTGACTTACAATGAGCAGTTCTTC.

The CDR3 DNA is TGTGCCAGCAGTTTTAATACAGGGGGTGTTTCTAACTATGGCTACACCTTC. It specifies CASSFNTGGVSNYGYTF. The rearrangement joins TRBV28 to TRBJ1-2; TRBD1 matches at 8 bases. The CDR3 runs to 17 residues. V was pared by 3 bases and J by 0 bases, with 9 bases of the junction left unmatched. Germline CDR1 MDHEN, CDR2 SYDVKM.

This clone turned up a few times. The rearrangement joins TRBV6-5 to TRBJ2-7, with 8 bases aligning to TRBD2. The length of the CDR3 is 14 residues. V shed 0 bases, J shed 2 bases, and the junction held 0 bases outside the gene matches. Germline V lookup: CDR1 MNHEY, CDR2 SVGAGI. CDR3 in amino acids: CASSYSGRAYEQYF. DNA for the CDR3: TGTGCCAGCAGTTACTCCGGGAGGGCCTACGAGCAGTACTTC.

The rearrangement uses TRBV7-9 and TRBJ2-3; TRBD1 is a possible D gene (6 bases). Trimming removed 1 base from V and 0 bases from J, with 8 bases in between. Germline V gene sequence: CDR1 SEHNR, CDR2 FQNEAQ (reference sequence). The CDR3 is made up of 15 amino acids. The CDR3, as DNA: TGTGCCAGCAGCTTAGGGACAGCTAGCACAGATACGCAGTATTTT. This codes for CASSLGTASTDTQYF.

In this sample, this clone turned up once. The chain joins TRBV6-1 to TRBJ2-7; D is perhaps TRBD1 (7 bases). V shed 7 bases and J shed 3 bases, with 19 bases lying between them. Germline assignment: CDR1 MNHNS and CDR2 SASEGT. CDR3 length equals 15 residues. The CDR3 reads CASTLIRRGDYEQYF. CDR3 DNA sequence: TGTGCCAGCACCCTCATCCGCAGGGGGGACTACGAGCAGTACTTC.

In nucleotides, the CDR3 is TGTGCCAGCAGAAAAGCTGGACAGGGAGGAGTTGTGGAGCAGTACTTC. This sequence encodes CASRKAGQGGVVEQYF. The chain employs TRBV28 and TRBJ2-7, with TRBD1 matching 8 bases. The CDR3 consists of 16 residues. The germline V gene encodes CDR1 MDHEN and CDR2 SYDVKM. J was trimmed by 7 bases and V by 6 bases; bases with no gene match: 17. Full variable domain (outside the CDR3, taken from reference TRBV28 and TRBJ2-7): DVKVTQSSRYLVKRTGEKVFLECVQDMDHENMFWYRQDPGLGLRLIYFSYDVKMKEKGDIPEGYSVSREKKERFSLILESASTNQTSMYLCASRKAGQGGVVEQYFGPGTRLTVT.

This chain joins TRBV28 and TRBJ2-7, with 8 bases that match TRBD1. The V gene's germline CDR1 is MDHEN and CDR2 SYDVKM. The CDR3 has 15 amino acids. The V gene end was trimmed by 8 bases and the J gene end by 5 bases; junction bases not matched to a gene: 14. CDR3 sequence reads: CASGTAGQGFNEQYF. The DNA for the CDR3 is TGTGCCAGCGGTACGGCCGGACAGGGTTTTAACGAGCAGTACTTC.

The chain carries TRBV27 and TRBJ2-7; no clear D gene. Between the trimmed V and J ends, which lost 2 bases and 6 bases, there was a span of 14 bases. This CDR3 is built from 14 residues. Per germline, CDR1 MNHEY and CDR2 SMNVEV (reference sequence). The DNA for the CDR3 is TGTGCCAGCAGTTTAAGCAGGCCCCCTTTCGAGCAGTACTTC. Protein: CASSLSRPPFEQYF.

The V and J genes are TRBV4-3 and TRBJ2-5; weak D call: TRBD2 (6 bases). Germline CDR1 reads LGHNA; CDR2 reads YSLEER. The CDR3 consists of 17 residues. The V end was cut by 1 base, the J end by 5 bases, with 20 bases between. CDR3 sequence (DNA): TGCGCCAGCAGCCAAGGAACAGGAGCGACTAGTCTGGAGACCCAGTACTTC. This gives the protein CASSQGTGATSLETQYF.

This chain uses TRBV6-5 with TRBJ2-1, with D perhaps TRBD1 (6 bases). Germline CDR1 is MNHEY and CDR2 is SVGAGI. This CDR3 region has 14 residues. V was pared by 6 bases and J by 9 bases, with 18 bases between. CDR3 DNA sequence: TGTGCCAGCAGCTCCGACAGGTTGGGTGGTGAGCAGTTCTTC. Translation gives CASSSDRLGGEQFF.

The J gene is TRBJ2-3, the V gene TRBV5-1, with 9 bases aligning to TRBD2. After removal of 0 bases from V and 0 bases from J, the junction contained 14 bases not matched to a gene. CDR1 is SGHRS and CDR2 is YFSETQ in the germline V gene. The length of the CDR3 is 20 residues. In DNA form, the CDR3 reads TGCGCCAGCAGCTTGGGGGGAAAGGGACTAGCAATAGACAGCACAGATACGCAGTATTTT. This translates into CASSLGGKGLAIDSTDTQYF.

Only a few counts were recorded for this clone. The chain joins TRBV2 to TRBJ1-5, with a tentative D call TRBD1 (6 bases). Per the germline V gene, CDR1 is SNHLY and CDR2 is FYNNEI. V shed 8 bases and J shed 3 bases, with 17 bases lying between them. CDR3 length: 15 amino acids. CDR3 in amino acids: CASSPYWGPNQPQHF. The CDR3, as DNA: TGTGCCAGCTCGCCATACTGGGGGCCCAATCAGCCCCAGCATTTT. Full variable domain (rest looked up from reference TRBV2 and TRBJ1-5): EPEVTQTPSHQVTQMGQEVILRCVPISNHLYFYWYRQILGQKVEFLVSFYNNEISEKSEIFDDQFSVERPDGSNFTLKIRSTKLEDSAMYFCASSPYWGPNQPQHFGDGTRLSIL.

The CDR3 here is CAWRPTASGSIYEQYF. The CDR3 DNA reads TGTGCCTGGAGGCCAACGGCTAGCGGGAGTATTTACGAGCAGTACTTC. The chain employs TRBV30 and TRBJ2-7; 10 bases line up with TRBD2. The CDR3 spans 16 residues. Losses at the gene ends were 3 bases for V and 4 bases for J; bases not matched to a gene: 12. CDR1 is GTSNPN, CDR2 SVGIG, per germline (reference sequence).

This clone has more than one count but fewer than ten. The chain combines TRBV7-6 with TRBJ1-5; TRBD1 agrees at 8 bases. The J segment lost 4 bases and the V segment lost 4 bases, leaving 3 bases of the junction unmatched. CDR1 is SGHVS and CDR2 is FNYEAQ in the germline V gene. CDR3 length: 14 amino acids. The chain's CDR3 is CASSSTGANQPQHF. In DNA, the CDR3 is TGTGCCAGCAGCTCGACAGGGGCGAATCAGCCCCAGCATTTT.